Below, 13 T cell receptor beta chains from the same sample are listed, as sequenced in a study of CD8 T cells in Susac syndrome. Random hexamers were used to reverse transcribe the RNA input (about 0.5 to 1 ug). TCRdb called the immunoSEQ multiplex PCR reads again in MiXCR, with one record for every CDR3 protein. The sample lists about 150,000 distinct CDR3 sequences; 90% to 96% were seen once. Sequencing was done on a sample of CD4+ T cells from PBMCs. Receptor source: a human donor with Susac syndrome.

CDR3 nucleotides: TGCAGTGAGGGGGGCTCAGGAACAGATACGCAGTATTTT. It encodes CSEGGSGTDTQYF. This chain joins TRBV20-1 and TRBJ2-3; perhaps D is TRBD1 or TRBD2 (6 bases each). V was trimmed by 7 bases and J by 3 bases, leaving 14 bases between them. CDR1 is DFQATT and CDR2 is SNEGSKA in the germline V gene (reference sequence). The CDR3 has 13 residues.

The chain joins TRBV6-1 to TRBJ2-1, with unresolved D. The germline V gene has CDR1 MNHNS and CDR2 SASEGT. V gave up 8 bases and J gave up 0 bases, with 8 bases separating them. This CDR3 comprises 13 residues. CDR3 DNA: TGTGCCAGCCACCGGGCCTCCTACAATGAGCAGTTCTTC. Translating it yields CASHRASYNEQFF.

Comments on this clonotype: The junction and the germline gene differ at one end; a read error may be behind it. This rearrangement joins TRBV5-1 to TRBJ2-3; tentative D call: TRBD1 (5 bases). Germline-derived CDR1 and CDR2 are SGHRS and YFSETQ. The CDR3 consists of 13 residues. The CDR3: CASSLAGLDTQYF. DNA of the CDR3: TGTGCCAGCAGCTTGGCAGGGTTAGATACGCAGTATTTT. The full variable domain, completed using reference TRBV5-1 and TRBJ2-3, is KAGVTQTPRYLIKTRGQQVTLSCSPISGHRSVSWYQQTPGQGLQFLFEYFSETQRNKGNFPGRFSGRQFSNSRSEMNVSTLELGDSALYLCASSLAGLDTQYFGPGTRLTVL.

The chain has TRBV12-3 or TRBV12-4 and TRBJ1-5; TRBD1 agrees at 9 bases. This CDR3 spans 14 amino acids. With 5 bases clipped from V and 6 bases from J, the junction kept 5 bases outside the gene matches. The CDR3: CASSNRGPFQPQHF. The CDR3 DNA is TGTGCCAGCAGTAACAGGGGGCCGTTTCAGCCCCAGCATTTT.

This clonotype was counted once. The chain employs TRBV20-1 and TRBJ2-6, with 9 positions matching TRBD1. Germline trimming cut 5 bases from V and 8 bases from J; bases unmatched to any gene: 4. CDR3 length: 13 residues. Germline CDR1 and CDR2: DFQATT and SNEGSKA (reference sequence). CDR3 DNA sequence: TGCAGTGCTGCGGACAGGGGAACCAACGTCCTGACTTTC. This encodes CSAADRGTNVLTF.

J is TRBJ2-5 and V is TRBV29-1; D gene ambiguous. Germline V CDR1 and CDR2: SQVTM, ANQGSEA. Trimming cost V 2 bases and J 2 bases, with 6 bases left between them. This CDR3 is 12 amino acids long. This chain's CDR3 is CSVEQLQETQYF. The CDR3 DNA is TGCAGCGTTGAACAGTTACAAGAGACCCAGTACTTC.

The gene calls are TRBV24-1 and TRBJ1-2; the D gene is possibly TRBD1 (5 bases). Trimming shortened V by 7 bases and J by 6 bases, and 17 bases separated the two germline ends. The CDR3 consists of 14 residues. In germline, CDR1 is KGHDR, CDR2 SFDVKD. Here the CDR3 reads CATSEEGTHHGYTF. DNA for the CDR3: TGTGCCACCAGCGAGGAGGGGACCCACCATGGCTACACCTTC.

The CDR3 reads CASSQAPLLTEAFF. The CDR3 bases are TGTGCCAGCAGCCAAGCTCCATTGCTCACTGAAGCTTTCTTT. V and J are TRBV3-1 and TRBJ1-1; D unresolved. V shed 1 base and J shed 4 bases, with 10 bases lying between them. The CDR3 extends over 14 amino acids. Germline V gene sequence: CDR1 LGHDT, CDR2 YNNKEL (reference sequence).

The chain links TRBV3-1 to TRBJ2-4; no firm D call. The CDR3 is made up of 12 amino acids. Trimming stripped 1 base from V and 5 bases from J, with 3 bases between. Germline-derived CDR1 and CDR2 are LGHDT and YNNKEL (reference sequence). As DNA, the CDR3 is TGTGCCAGCAGCCAAGCGGAAAACATTCAGTACTTC. Its translation: CASSQAENIQYF.

V and J are TRBV20-1 and TRBJ2-3, with a possible D match to TRBD2 (5 bases). The V end lost 3 bases, the J end lost 1 base, and 8 bases lay between the germline ends. This CDR3 contains 13 residues. Germline values: CDR1 DFQATT, CDR2 SNEGSKA (reference sequence). DNA of the CDR3: TGCAGTGCTAGCGGGGTTGGCACAGATACGCAGTATTTT. It codes for CSASGVGTDTQYF.

This clonotype was seen just once. The chain links TRBV28 to TRBJ2-1; 7 nucleotides match TRBD1. Germline values: CDR1 MDHEN, CDR2 SYDVKM. Trimming cost V 1 base and J 7 bases; bases outside gene matches: 7. This CDR3 is built from 15 residues. The CDR3 loop is CASSLSSTGPNEQFF. CDR3 bases: TGTGCCAGCAGTTTATCATCGACAGGGCCAAATGAGCAGTTCTTC.

The CDR3 protein is CASSQDQTGSGANVLTF. DNA of the CDR3: TGCGCCAGCAGCCAGGATCAAACAGGATCTGGGGCCAACGTCCTGACTTTC. V gene TRBV4-1 combines with J gene TRBJ2-6; D is possibly TRBD1 (5 bases). With 3 bases removed from V and 1 base from J, the gap between germline ends came to 13 bases. The germline CDR1 and CDR2 sequences are MGHRA and YSYEKL. The CDR3 totals 17 residues.

J is TRBJ2-7 and V is TRBV5-1, with TRBD2 identical over 9 bases. This CDR3 comprises 18 residues. J gave up 0 bases and V 0 bases, and 10 bases lay outside the gene matches. From germline, CDR1 is SGHRS and CDR2 YFSETQ. The CDR3 DNA reads as TGCGCCAGCAGCTTGGCGGTGGCTAGCGGGGCAAGCTCCTACGAGCAGTACTTC. This translates into CASSLAVASGASSYEQYF.